The text below deals with one T cell receptor beta chain. What it recognizes is unknown. The source of the sample is a study of cytomegalovirus exposure and HLA in healthy donors. For the study at large: One earlier analysis, a look at roughly 170 million T cells, found some 100 million unique TCR beta sequences.

General study findings and limits: The HLA-A and HLA-B alleles of most subjects were reportedly predicted accurately from TCR beta sequences.

CDR3 length: 13 residues. Trimming removed 0 bases at V and 7 bases at J, with 4 bases between. The germline V gene encodes CDR1 MNHEY and CDR2 SMNVEV (reference sequence). PCR primers comprised 60 Vbeta and 13 Jbeta primers. Profiled with immunoSEQ multiplex PCR; TCRdb holds only in-frame clones, not every one. The sample lists around 140,000 clones, approximately 80% occurring once. This receptor was obtained from a man aged 40-49 years in good health and CMV-seropositive. Sequencing was performed on PBMCs. The J gene is TRBJ1-6, the V gene TRBV27; D unclear. The DNA for the CDR3 is TGTGCCAGCAGTTTATCGAGGAATTCACCCCTCCACTTT. Translation gives CASSLSRNSPLHF.